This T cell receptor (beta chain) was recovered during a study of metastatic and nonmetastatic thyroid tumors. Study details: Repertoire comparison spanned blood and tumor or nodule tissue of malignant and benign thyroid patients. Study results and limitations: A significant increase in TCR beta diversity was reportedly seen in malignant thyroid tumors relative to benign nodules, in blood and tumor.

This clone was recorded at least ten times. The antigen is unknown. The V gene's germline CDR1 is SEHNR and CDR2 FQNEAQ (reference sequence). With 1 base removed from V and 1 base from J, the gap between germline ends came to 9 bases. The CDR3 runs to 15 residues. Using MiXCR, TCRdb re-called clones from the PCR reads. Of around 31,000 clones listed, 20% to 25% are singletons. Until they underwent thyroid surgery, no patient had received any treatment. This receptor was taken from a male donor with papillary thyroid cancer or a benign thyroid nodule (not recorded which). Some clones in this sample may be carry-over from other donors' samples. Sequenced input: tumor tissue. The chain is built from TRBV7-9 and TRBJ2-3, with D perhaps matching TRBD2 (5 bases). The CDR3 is CASSLGESGTDTQYF. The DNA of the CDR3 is TGTGCCAGCAGCTTAGGGGAGTCCGGCACAGATACGCAGTATTTT.